This T cell receptor beta chain was profiled in a study of control samples from healthy donors and cancer patients. Sequenced by immunoSEQ multiplex PCR; TCRdb stores in-frame clones only, minus some. The sample gives some 190,000 clones, about 91% of which show up once; 1.5% to 2% is in the top ten. This clone appeared once. The CDR3 loop spans 15 amino acids. The ends lost 4 bases at V and 4 bases at J; junction bases unmatched: 5. Germline V gene lookup returns CDR1 SGHAT and CDR2 FQNNGV. This chain connects TRBV11-2 to TRBJ2-7; 12 bases agree with TRBD2. This sequence was found in a young man in good health. The material sequenced was blood. The CDR3 DNA follows: TGTGCCAGCAGCTCGACTAGCGGGGGATATTACGAGCAGTACTTC. Amino acid sequence: CASSSTSGGYYEQYF.